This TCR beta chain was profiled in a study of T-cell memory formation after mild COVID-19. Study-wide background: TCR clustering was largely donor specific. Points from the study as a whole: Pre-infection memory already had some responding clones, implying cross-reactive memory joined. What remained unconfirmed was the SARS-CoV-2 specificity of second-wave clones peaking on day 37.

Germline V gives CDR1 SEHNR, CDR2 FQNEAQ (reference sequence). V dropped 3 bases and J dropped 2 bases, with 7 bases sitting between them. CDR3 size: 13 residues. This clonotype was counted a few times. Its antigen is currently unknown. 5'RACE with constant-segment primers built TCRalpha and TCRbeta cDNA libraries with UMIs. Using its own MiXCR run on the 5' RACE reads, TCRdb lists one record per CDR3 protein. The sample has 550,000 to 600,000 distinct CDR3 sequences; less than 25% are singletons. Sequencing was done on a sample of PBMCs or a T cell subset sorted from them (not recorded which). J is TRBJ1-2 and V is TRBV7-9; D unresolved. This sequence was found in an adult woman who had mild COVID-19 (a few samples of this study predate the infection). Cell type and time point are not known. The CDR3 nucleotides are TGTGCCAGCAGCTTGACGTTGAACTATGGCTACACCTTC. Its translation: CASSLTLNYGYTF. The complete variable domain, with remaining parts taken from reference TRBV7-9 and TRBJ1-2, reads DTGVSQNPRHKITKRGQNVTFRCDPISEHNRLYWYRQTLGQGPEFLTYFQNEAQLEKSRLLSDRFSAERPKGSFSTLEIQRTEQGDSAMYLCASSLTLNYGYTFGSGTRLTVV.